Following are 9 T cell receptor beta chains from one sample sequenced in a study of CD8+ T cells in alopecia areata. Extracted RNA was reverse transcribed, and the resulting cDNA served as sequencing template. Clones were read by immunoSEQ multiplex PCR, and TCRdb kept only the in-frame ones, dropping some. The profile shows around 160,000 clones, over 45% of them singletons. The sequencing sample was made of CD4+ T cells sorted from blood. Receptors were obtained from a human donor with alopecia areata.

A few counts support this clone. The chain employs TRBV25-1 and TRBJ1-1, with a possible D match to TRBD1 (5 bases). CDR3 length: 10 residues. Deletions cut 8 bases from V and 10 bases from J, with 11 bases between. Germline CDR1 reads MGHDK; CDR2 reads SYGVNS. In nucleotides, the CDR3 is TGTGCCAGCCCCCAAACAGGAGCTTTCTTT. The encoded protein is CASPQTGAFF.

This clone turned up a few times. In nucleotides, the CDR3 is TGTGCCAGCAGACGTTCTGGAGGCTACACCTTC. Amino acids: CASRRSGGYTF. This chain uses TRBV28 with TRBJ1-2, with D unclear. CDR3 length: 11 amino acids. Trimming shortened V by 6 bases and J by 8 bases, and 10 bases separated the two germline ends. CDR1 MDHEN and CDR2 SYDVKM come from the germline V gene.

In this sample, this clone turned up once. This chain links TRBV7-9 with TRBJ2-1; D ambiguous. Trimming shortened V by 5 bases and J by 0 bases, and 5 bases separated the two germline ends. Germline loops: CDR1 SEHNR, CDR2 FQNEAQ (reference sequence). CDR3 size: 13 residues. CDR3 coding DNA: TGTGCCAGCAGCCCATACTCCTACAATGAGCAGTTCTTC. Translating it yields CASSPYSYNEQFF.

This clone was seen just once. The V gene is TRBV5-1, the J gene TRBJ1-1; unclear D gene. This CDR3 is 14 amino acids long. V was pared by 5 bases and J by 1 base, with 12 bases between. Germline CDR1 and CDR2: SGHRS and YFSETQ. The CDR3 DNA is TGCGCCAGCAGGAGCTTTCGCAGGAACACTGAAGCTTTCTTT. It translates to CASRSFRRNTEAFF.

V usage is TRBV29-1 and J usage is TRBJ2-3; D remains unclear. Trimming pared 4 bases from V and 6 bases from J, leaving 14 bases between. The CDR3 extends over 13 amino acids. Germline-derived CDR1 and CDR2 are SQVTM and ANQGSEA. CDR3 coding DNA: TGCAGCGTTGGAAGGGCAGTTGCCGATACGCAGTATTTT. This translates into CSVGRAVADTQYF.

The table lists this clone with a few counts. V gene TRBV27 combines with J gene TRBJ2-7; D is uncertain. Germline V gene sequence: CDR1 MNHEY, CDR2 SMNVEV (reference sequence). V was cut by 2 bases and J by 3 bases, with 8 bases left in between. There are 13 residues in the CDR3. The CDR3 DNA sequence: TGTGCCAGCAGTTTAGCGGACGGCTACGAGCAGTACTTC. This codes for CASSLADGYEQYF.

The chain is built from TRBV12-5 and TRBJ2-2; D is possibly TRBD1 (5 bases). V lost 6 bases, J lost 4 bases, and 9 bases lay in between. Germline CDR1 is LGHNT and CDR2 is FRNRAP. The length of the CDR3 is 13 residues. The CDR3 nucleotides read TGTGCTAGTGGCATCAGGGTCACCGGGGAGCTGTTTTTT. This encodes CASGIRVTGELFF.

This clone was seen more than once but under ten times. J is TRBJ2-4 and V is TRBV4-1, with a possible D match to TRBD2 (6 bases). V was cut by 0 bases and J by 0 bases, with 6 bases left in between. Germline CDR1 is MGHRA and CDR2 is YSYEKL. This CDR3 is 15 amino acids long. DNA for the CDR3: TGCGCCAGCAGCCAAGACGGGAGAGCCAAAAACATTCAGTACTTC. Protein sequence: CASSQDGRAKNIQYF.

The CDR3 sequence is CASSLSGGGYEQYF. CDR3 nucleotide sequence: TGTGCCAGCAGTTTATCCGGGGGCGGCTACGAGCAGTACTTC. The gene calls are TRBV28 and TRBJ2-7; D is tentatively TRBD1 or TRBD2 (6 bases each). This CDR3 comprises 14 residues. Germline values: CDR1 MDHEN, CDR2 SYDVKM. The V gene lost 1 base and the J gene lost 3 bases, with 10 bases spanning the gap. Combining the CDR3 with reference TRBV28 and TRBJ2-7 gives the whole variable domain DVKVTQSSRYLVKRTGEKVFLECVQDMDHENMFWYRQDPGLGLRLIYFSYDVKMKEKGDIPEGYSVSREKKERFSLILESASTNQTSMYLCASSLSGGGYEQYFGPGTRLTVT.